This T cell receptor (beta chain) was sequenced for a study of T cells in Graves' hyperthyroidism and ophthalmopathy. Trimming took 2 bases from V and 5 from J, leaving 9 bases between them. Looked up from germline, CDR1 is DFQATT and CDR2 is SNEGSKA (reference sequence). The CDR3 extends over 12 amino acids. In this sample, this clonotype turned up many times. Its antigen is unknown. Amplification yielded TCR beta CDR3 regions, with RNA transcripts as the source. The HTBI primer set was used in a first-round RT-PCR of the TCR CDR3. TCRdb itself ran the multiplex PCR reads through MiXCR, one entry per CDR3 protein. The table has about 560,000 distinct CDR3 sequences, roughly a sixth seen once. Study findings and constraints: In the blood, most expanded thyroid clonotypes above 0.001 appeared as well. Ophthalmopathy, which appeared later, was predicted by the model a median around 6.5 months before onset.

No ophthalmopathy progression within 18 months constituted stable Graves' hyperthyroidism. From approximately 9.5 ml of fresh peripheral blood, PBMCs were isolated. The chain recombines TRBV20-1 with TRBJ2-5, with no clear D. The sequencing sample was made of blood. The receptor's source is a woman aged 18 to 35 with Graves' hyperthyroidism. As DNA, the CDR3 is TGCAGTGCTAGATGGGTGCGGGAGACCCAGTACTTC. Translated, it gives CSARWVRETQYF.